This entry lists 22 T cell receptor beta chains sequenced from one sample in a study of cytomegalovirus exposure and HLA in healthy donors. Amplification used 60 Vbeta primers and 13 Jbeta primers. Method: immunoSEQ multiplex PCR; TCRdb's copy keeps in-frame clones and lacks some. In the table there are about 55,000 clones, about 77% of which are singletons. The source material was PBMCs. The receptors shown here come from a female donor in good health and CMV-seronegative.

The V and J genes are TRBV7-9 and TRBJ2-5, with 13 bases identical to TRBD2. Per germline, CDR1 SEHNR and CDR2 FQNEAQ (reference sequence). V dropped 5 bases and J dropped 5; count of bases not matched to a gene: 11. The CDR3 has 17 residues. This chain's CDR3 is CASSSGTSGAGGETQYF. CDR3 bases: TGTGCCAGCAGCAGCGGGACTAGCGGGGCGGGAGGGGAGACCCAGTACTTC.

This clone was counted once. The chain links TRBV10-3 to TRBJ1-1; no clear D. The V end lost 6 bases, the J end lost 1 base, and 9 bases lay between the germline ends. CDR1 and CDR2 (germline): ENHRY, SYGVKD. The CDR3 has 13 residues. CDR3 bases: TGTGCCATCAGCACGCAGGAGAACACTGAAGCTTTCTTT. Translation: CAISTQENTEAFF.

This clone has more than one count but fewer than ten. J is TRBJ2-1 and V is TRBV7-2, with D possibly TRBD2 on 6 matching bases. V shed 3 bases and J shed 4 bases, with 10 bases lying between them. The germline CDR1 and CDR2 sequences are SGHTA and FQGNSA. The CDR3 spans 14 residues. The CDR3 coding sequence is TGTGCCAGCAGCTTGGGGCGGGAATACAATGAGCAGTTCTTC. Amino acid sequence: CASSLGREYNEQFF.

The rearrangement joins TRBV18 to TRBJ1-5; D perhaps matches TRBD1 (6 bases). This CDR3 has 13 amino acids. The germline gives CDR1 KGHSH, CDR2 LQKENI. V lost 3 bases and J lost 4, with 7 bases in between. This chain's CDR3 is CASSPDRNQPQHF. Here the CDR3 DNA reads TGTGCCAGCTCACCCGACAGGAATCAGCCCCAGCATTTT.

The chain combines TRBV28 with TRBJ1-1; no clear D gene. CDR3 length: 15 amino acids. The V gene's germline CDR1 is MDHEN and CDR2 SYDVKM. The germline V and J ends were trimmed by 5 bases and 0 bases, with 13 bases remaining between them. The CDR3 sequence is CASSPHGLMNTEAFF. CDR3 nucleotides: TGTGCCAGCAGTCCCCACGGACTTATGAACACTGAAGCTTTCTTT.

CDR3: CASSDWGGRARRGYTF. As DNA, the CDR3 is TGTGCCAGCAGTGATTGGGGGGGCAGGGCACGACGTGGCTACACCTTC. The genes are TRBV2 and TRBJ1-2; tentative D call: TRBD1 (6 bases). The germline V and J ends were trimmed by 3 bases and 7 bases, with 21 bases remaining between them. CDR3 length: 16 amino acids. Germline CDR1 is SNHLY and CDR2 is FYNNEI.

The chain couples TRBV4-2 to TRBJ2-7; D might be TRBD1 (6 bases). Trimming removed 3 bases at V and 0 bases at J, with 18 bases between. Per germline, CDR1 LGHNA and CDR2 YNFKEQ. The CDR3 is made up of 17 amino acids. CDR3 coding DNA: TGTGCCAGCAGCCAGGATTATACAGGGTATTCCTCCTACGAGCAGTACTTC. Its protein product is CASSQDYTGYSSYEQYF.

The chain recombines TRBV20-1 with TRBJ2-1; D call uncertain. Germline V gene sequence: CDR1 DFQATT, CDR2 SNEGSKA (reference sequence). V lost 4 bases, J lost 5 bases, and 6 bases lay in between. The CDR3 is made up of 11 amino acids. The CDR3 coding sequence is TGCAGTGCTACCCCCGACAATGAGCAGTTCTTC. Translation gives CSATPDNEQFF.

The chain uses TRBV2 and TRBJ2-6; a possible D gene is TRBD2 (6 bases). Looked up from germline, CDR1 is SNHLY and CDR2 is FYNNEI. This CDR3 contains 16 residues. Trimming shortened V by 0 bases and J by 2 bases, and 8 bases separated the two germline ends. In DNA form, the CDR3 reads TGTGCCAGCAGTGAAGCTGGCGGGGCTGGGGCCAACGTCCTGACTTTC. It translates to CASSEAGGAGANVLTF.

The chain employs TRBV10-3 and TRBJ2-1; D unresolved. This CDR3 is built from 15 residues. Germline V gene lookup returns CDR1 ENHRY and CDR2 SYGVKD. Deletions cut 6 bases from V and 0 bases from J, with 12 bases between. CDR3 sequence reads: CAIRDSLSSYNEQFF. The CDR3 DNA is TGTGCCATCAGAGACTCTCTGAGCTCCTACAATGAGCAGTTCTTC.

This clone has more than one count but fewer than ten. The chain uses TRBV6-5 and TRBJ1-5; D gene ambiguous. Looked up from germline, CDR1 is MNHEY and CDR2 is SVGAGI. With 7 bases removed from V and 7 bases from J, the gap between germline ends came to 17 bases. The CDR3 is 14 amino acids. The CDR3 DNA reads TGTGCCAGCACCCCAACCCCCCACGGGCAGCCCCAGCATTTT. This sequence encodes CASTPTPHGQPQHF.

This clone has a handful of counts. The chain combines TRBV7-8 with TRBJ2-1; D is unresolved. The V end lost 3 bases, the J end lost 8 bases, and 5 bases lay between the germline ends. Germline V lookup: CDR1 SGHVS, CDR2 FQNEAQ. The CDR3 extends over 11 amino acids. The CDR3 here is CASSLSDEQFF. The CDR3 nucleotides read TGTGCCAGCAGCTTGTCAGATGAGCAGTTCTTC.

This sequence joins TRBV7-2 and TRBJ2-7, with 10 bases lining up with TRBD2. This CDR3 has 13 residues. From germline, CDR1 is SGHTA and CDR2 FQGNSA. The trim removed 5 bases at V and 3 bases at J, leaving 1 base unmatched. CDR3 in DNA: TGTGCCAGCAGCAGGACTAGCGGCTACGAGCAGTACTTC. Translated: CASSRTSGYEQYF. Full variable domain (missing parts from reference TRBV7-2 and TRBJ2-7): GAGVSQSPSNKVTEKGKDVELRCDPISGHTALYWYRQSLGQGLEFLIYFQGNSAPDKSGLPSDRFSAERTGGSVSTLTIQRTQQEDSAVYLCASSRTSGYEQYFGPGTRLTVT.

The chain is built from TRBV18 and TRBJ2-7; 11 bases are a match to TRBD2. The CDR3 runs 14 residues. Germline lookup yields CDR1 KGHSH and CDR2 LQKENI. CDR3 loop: CQTSGEPFSYEQYF. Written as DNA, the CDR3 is TGTCAGACTAGCGGGGAGCCCTTCTCCTACGAGCAGTACTTC.

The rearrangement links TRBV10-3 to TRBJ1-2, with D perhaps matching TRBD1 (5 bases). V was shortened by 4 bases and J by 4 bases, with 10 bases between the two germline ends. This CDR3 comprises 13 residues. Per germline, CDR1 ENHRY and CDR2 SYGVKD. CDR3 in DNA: TGTGCCATCAGTGGGAAAGACAGCTATGGCTACACCTTC. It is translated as CAISGKDSYGYTF.

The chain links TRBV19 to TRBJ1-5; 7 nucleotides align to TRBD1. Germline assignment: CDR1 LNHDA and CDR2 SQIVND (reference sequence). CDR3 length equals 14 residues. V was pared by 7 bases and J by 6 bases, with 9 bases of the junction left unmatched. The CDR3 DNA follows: TGTGCCAGTACCACAGACAGGGTGCGTCAGCCCCAGCATTTT. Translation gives CASTTDRVRQPQHF.

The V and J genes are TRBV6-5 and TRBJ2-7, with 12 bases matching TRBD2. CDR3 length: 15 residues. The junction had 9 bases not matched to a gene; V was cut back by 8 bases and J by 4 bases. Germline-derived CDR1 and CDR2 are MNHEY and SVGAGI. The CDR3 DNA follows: TGTGCCAGCGGTCCGACTAGCGGGAGAGGTTACGAGCAGTACTTC. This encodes CASGPTSGRGYEQYF.

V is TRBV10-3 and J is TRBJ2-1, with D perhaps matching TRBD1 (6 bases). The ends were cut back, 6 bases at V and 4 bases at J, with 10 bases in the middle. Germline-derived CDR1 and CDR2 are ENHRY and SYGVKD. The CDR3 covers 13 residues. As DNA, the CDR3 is TGTGCCATCAGCTATACAGGGTACAATGAGCAGTTCTTC. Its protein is CAISYTGYNEQFF.

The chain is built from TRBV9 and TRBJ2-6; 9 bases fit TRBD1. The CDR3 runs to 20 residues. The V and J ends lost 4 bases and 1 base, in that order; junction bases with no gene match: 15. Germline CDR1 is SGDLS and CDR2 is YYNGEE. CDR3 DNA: TGTGCCAGCAGCTCCCCTAGCCGGGACAGGGAAACTTCTGGGGCCAACGTCCTGACTTTC. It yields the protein CASSSPSRDRETSGANVLTF.

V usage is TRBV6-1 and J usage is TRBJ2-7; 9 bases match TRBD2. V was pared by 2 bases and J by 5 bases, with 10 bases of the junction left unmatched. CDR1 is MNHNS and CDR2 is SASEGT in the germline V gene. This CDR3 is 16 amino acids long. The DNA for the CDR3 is TGTGCCAGCAGTGAATTGGGGACTAGCACGTTCGACGAGCAGTACTTC. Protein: CASSELGTSTFDEQYF.

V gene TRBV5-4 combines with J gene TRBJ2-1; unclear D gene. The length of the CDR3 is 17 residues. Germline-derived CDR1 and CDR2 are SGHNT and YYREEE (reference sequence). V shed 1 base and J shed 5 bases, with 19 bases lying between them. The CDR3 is CASSLSISSVGDNEQFF. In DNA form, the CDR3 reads TGTGCCAGCAGCTTGTCGATCAGCAGCGTAGGAGACAATGAGCAGTTCTTC.

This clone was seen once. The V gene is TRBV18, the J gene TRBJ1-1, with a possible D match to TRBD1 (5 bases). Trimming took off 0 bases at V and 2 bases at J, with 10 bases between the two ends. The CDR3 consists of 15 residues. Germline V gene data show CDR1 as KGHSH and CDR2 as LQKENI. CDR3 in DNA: TGTGCCAGCTCACCACCGGGGGGGAGAAACACTGAAGCTTTCTTT. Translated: CASSPPGGRNTEAFF. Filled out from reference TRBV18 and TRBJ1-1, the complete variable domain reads NAGVMQNPRHLVRRRGQEARLRCSPMKGHSHVYWYRQLPEEGLKFMVYLQKENIIDESGMPKERFSAEFPKEGPSILRIQQVVRGDSAAYFCASSPPGGRNTEAFFGQGTRLTVV.